The clone carrying this T cell receptor beta chain was counted a single time. This sample is part of a study of blood T cell repertoires in COVID-19. Study-level background: The study drew acute and convalescent COVID-19 samples from the United States, Italy and Spain.

V was clipped by 1 base and J by 5 bases; unmatched bases: 6. Germline CDR1 SGHTA, CDR2 FQGNSA. The CDR3 has 15 residues. The data were produced by immunoSEQ multiplex PCR, yet TCRdb's version contains in-frame clones alone and is incomplete. The sample records about 100,000 clones, approximately 89% being singletons. The source material was peripheral blood. The sequence derives from a man aged 50 to 60 with active COVID-19. The gene calls are TRBV7-2 and TRBJ1-1; 8 bases align to TRBD1. The CDR3, as DNA: TGTGCCAGCAGCTTAGGAGGGACAGGTGGTACTGAAGCTTTCTTT. Translation: CASSLGGTGGTEAFF.